This T cell receptor (beta chain) was documented in a study of long-term antiretroviral therapy in people with HIV. This CDR3 is 11 amino acids long. Trimming pared 11 bases from V and 10 bases from J, leaving 12 bases between. Germline V gene sequence: CDR1 MNHEY, CDR2 SVGAGI. The authors ran the immunoSEQ assay, v3.0, at survey level. Using immunoSEQ multiplex PCR, the repertoire was profiled, and TCRdb retains in-frame clones only, with some absent. The sample lists some 40,000 clones; roughly four fifths were seen once. Broader study findings: Diversity increased after ART yet remained lower than in transplant donor controls. Clones with expansion before ART led the repertoire at all time points.

This clone was detected only once. Antigen unknown. This TCR came from a man between 18 and 35 years old with HIV. Sequencing was performed on unsorted PBMCs, taken 1 year after starting antiretroviral therapy. V gene TRBV6-5 combines with J gene TRBJ1-6; weak D call: TRBD1 (6 bases). CDR3 sequence reads: CAAGDGSPLHF. The DNA of the CDR3 is TGTGCCGCAGGGGATGGATCACCCCTCCACTTT.